The 17 T cell receptor beta chains given below trace back to one sample, sequenced in a study of shared T cell receptors in the human thymus. Sequencing was performed with immunoSEQ multiplex PCR; in TCRdb, only in-frame clones are kept and a portion is missing. The sample has under 450,000 clones; 95% are singletons. Sequenced sample: thymocytes. These receptors all come from a human donor.

This chain connects TRBV4-1 to TRBJ2-7, with 10 bases that match TRBD1. Germline V gives CDR1 MGHRA, CDR2 YSYEKL. CDR3 length: 15 amino acids. V gave up 2 bases and J gave up 4 bases; unmatched junction bases: 5. The CDR3 region has the DNA TGCGCCAGCAGCCAACGGGGACAGGGGTCTTACGAGCAGTACTTC. Translated, it gives CASSQRGQGSYEQYF.

This chain connects TRBV27 to TRBJ1-1, with D unclear. The germline V gene has CDR1 MNHEY and CDR2 SMNVEV (reference sequence). The CDR3 contains 16 residues. Trimming took off 0 bases at V and 0 bases at J, with 11 bases between the two ends. CDR3 bases: TGTGCCAGCAGTTTATCTTCTTCGATAATGAACACTGAAGCTTTCTTT. Residues: CASSLSSSIMNTEAFF.

This clone was observed a single time. The rearrangement links TRBV7-6 to TRBJ2-1; 8 bases match TRBD2. V was clipped by 3 bases and J by 3 bases; unmatched bases: 7. CDR3 size: 16 residues. CDR1 SGHVS and CDR2 FNYEAQ come from the germline V gene. The CDR3 is CASSFLLAAFYNEQFF. The CDR3 DNA reads TGTGCCAGCAGCTTCCTACTAGCGGCGTTCTACAATGAGCAGTTCTTC.

This clone was seen a handful of times. The V gene is TRBV30, the J gene TRBJ2-1; 9 nucleotides line up with TRBD1. Germline V lookup: CDR1 GTSNPN, CDR2 SVGIG (reference sequence). The V segment lost 8 bases and the J segment 0 bases; nucleotides outside the gene matches: 8. This CDR3 spans 15 amino acids. This CDR3 is CAQKDRGSSYNEQFF. In nucleotides, the CDR3 is TGTGCCCAAAAAGACAGGGGGAGCTCCTACAATGAGCAGTTCTTC.

CDR3 nucleotides: TGTGCCAGCAGCTCTCCGGACAGGGGACACAATGAGCAGTTCTTC. It is translated as CASSSPDRGHNEQFF. The chain has TRBV5-6 and TRBJ2-1; 9 bases line up with TRBD1. The CDR3 is 15 residues long. The germline gives CDR1 SGHDT, CDR2 YYEEEE. The V segment lost 3 bases and the J segment 5 bases; nucleotides outside the gene matches: 6.

The V and J genes are TRBV5-6 and TRBJ2-3; D possibly matches TRBD1 or TRBD2 (5 bases each). This CDR3 has 16 amino acids. Germline V lookup: CDR1 SGHDT, CDR2 YYEEEE. Trimming removed 0 bases from V and 4 bases from J, with 15 bases in between. The CDR3, as DNA: TGTGCCAGCAGCTTGGCCGTCGGGGCCTCGGCAGATACGCAGTATTTT. Translated, it gives CASSLAVGASADTQYF.

The chain has TRBV27 and TRBJ2-1, with 9 bases fitting TRBD2. Germline V gene sequence: CDR1 MNHEY, CDR2 SMNVEV (reference sequence). The CDR3 sequence is 17 residues long. V lost 5 bases, J lost 2 bases, and 10 bases stayed unmatched. The CDR3 DNA is TGTGCCAGCAGTCCAAGGACTAGCGACATGGCCTACAATGAGCAGTTCTTC. Translating gives CASSPRTSDMAYNEQFF.

The chain uses TRBV28 and TRBJ1-1; 9 bases agree with TRBD1. J was trimmed by 1 base and V by 5 bases; bases with no gene match: 8. The CDR3 is made up of 16 amino acids. Germline assignment: CDR1 MDHEN and CDR2 SYDVKM. The CDR3 spells CASSVTGGSWNTEAFF. In DNA, the CDR3 is TGTGCCAGCAGTGTTACAGGGGGCTCCTGGAACACTGAAGCTTTCTTT.

The chain has TRBV4-3 and TRBJ2-7, with no clear D. The germline V gene encodes CDR1 LGHNA and CDR2 YSLEER. Trimming removed 1 base at V and 3 bases at J, with 13 bases between. This CDR3 has 15 amino acids. For the CDR3, the DNA is TGCGCCAGCAGCCAAGTAGGGAACGCGGTCTACGAGCAGTACTTC. Protein sequence: CASSQVGNAVYEQYF.

J is TRBJ2-6 and V is TRBV14; tentatively, D is TRBD1 or TRBD2 (5 bases each). Germline loops: CDR1 SGHDN, CDR2 FVKESK. V was pared by 2 bases and J by 12 bases, with 17 bases between. The CDR3 totals 15 residues. In DNA form, the CDR3 reads TGTGCCAGCAGCCAAAGGGGAGCGTCCCCCCCCGTCCTGACTTTC. Residues: CASSQRGASPPVLTF.

The CDR3 is CASSYSPVLGVGELFF. The CDR3, as DNA: TGTGCCAGCAGTTACTCTCCAGTCCTAGGGGTGGGGGAGCTGTTTTTT. The gene calls are TRBV6-5 and TRBJ2-2, with D tentatively TRBD1 (5 bases). The ends were cut back, 0 bases at V and 8 bases at J, with 16 bases in the middle. CDR3 length equals 16 residues. Germline lookup yields CDR1 MNHEY and CDR2 SVGAGI.

The table lists this clone with a count of one. The V gene is TRBV4-2, the J gene TRBJ2-4; 8 bases are shared with TRBD2. Trimming cost V 4 bases and J 8 bases; bases outside gene matches: 13. From germline, CDR1 is LGHNA and CDR2 YNFKEQ. This CDR3 comprises 16 residues. CDR3 protein: CASSLRLAGRFYIQYF. The CDR3 bases are TGTGCCAGCAGCCTACGATTAGCGGGACGGTTCTACATTCAGTACTTC.

The chain carries TRBV5-1 and TRBJ1-2, with a weak D call TRBD1 (5 bases). This CDR3 region has 14 residues. V lost 4 bases, J lost 1 base, and 11 bases lay in between. Germline V gene data show CDR1 as SGHRS and CDR2 as YFSETQ. CDR3 sequence (DNA): TGCGCCAGCAGCCGTGGACATTTTAACTATGGCTACACCTTC. Translated, it gives CASSRGHFNYGYTF. The entire variable domain, with the rest obtained from reference TRBV5-1 and TRBJ1-2, is as follows: KAGVTQTPRYLIKTRGQQVTLSCSPISGHRSVSWYQQTPGQGLQFLFEYFSETQRNKGNFPGRFSGRQFSNSRSEMNVSTLELGDSALYLCASSRGHFNYGYTFGSGTRLTVV.

The chain links TRBV19 to TRBJ1-1; D not resolved. The CDR3 is 11 residues long. V was cut by 6 bases and J by 2 bases, with 4 bases left in between. Germline assignment: CDR1 LNHDA and CDR2 SQIVND (reference sequence). The CDR3 bases are TGTGCCAGTAGCGCAAACACTGAAGCTTTCTTT. It translates to CASSANTEAFF.

The gene calls are TRBV11-3 and TRBJ2-7, with 9 positions matching TRBD2. CDR1 and CDR2 from the germline V gene are SGHNT and YENEEA. This CDR3 comprises 15 residues. Losses at the gene ends were 2 bases for V and 3 bases for J; bases not matched to a gene: 5. The DNA of the CDR3 is TGTGCCAGCAGCTTACTTAGCGGGAGAAACTACGAGCAGTACTTC. It translates to CASSLLSGRNYEQYF.

The V and J genes are TRBV29-1 and TRBJ1-1; 10 nucleotides line up with TRBD1. Germline lookup yields CDR1 SQVTM and CDR2 ANQGSEA. With V trimmed by 3 bases and J by 3 bases, 10 bases remained unmatched. CDR3 size: 16 residues. In DNA, the CDR3 is TGCAGCGTTGATTTCCGGGACAGGGGTCTAGACACTGAAGCTTTCTTT. Protein sequence: CSVDFRDRGLDTEAFF.

CDR3 in DNA: TGCGCCAGCAGCCAAGCCGTACGTGGGGCCGGCTGCGTTGGGGAGCTGTTTTTT. This sequence encodes CASSQAVRGAGCVGELFF. The V call is TRBV4-1, the J call TRBJ2-2; tentative D call: TRBD1 (5 bases). The CDR3 runs to 18 residues. With 1 base removed from V and 8 bases from J, the gap between germline ends came to 23 bases. From germline, CDR1 is MGHRA and CDR2 YSYEKL.